What follows is one T cell receptor (beta chain) and its context. The antigen is undetermined. The data were obtained in a study of cytomegalovirus exposure and HLA in healthy donors. Study-level findings and limits: Within a later analysis, the majority of CMV-associated TCR beta chains appeared HLA-restricted. Trimming of TCR beta V- and J-genes showed a link, identified in a later analysis, to a missense DCLRE1C variant. The study listed roughly 160 cytomegalovirus-associated TCR beta chains. It was only CMV serostatus that was available as immune exposure information.

The ends lost 6 bases at V and 3 bases at J; junction bases unmatched: 3. CDR3 length: 13 amino acids. Germline V gene lookup returns CDR1 LNHDA and CDR2 SQIVND (reference sequence). 13 Jbeta primers and 60 Vbeta primers were used for the PCR. TCRdb's table, derived via immunoSEQ multiplex PCR, lists solely in-frame clones and lacks some. The sample consists of roughly 100,000 clones, more than 70% of them appearing once. The V and J genes are TRBV19 and TRBJ1-2; 8 bases align to TRBD1. Sample: PBMCs. The receptor was isolated from a man aged 25 to 45 in good health and CMV-seronegative. The CDR3 reads CASSPDRDYGYTF. The CDR3 DNA reads as TGTGCCAGTAGCCCGGACAGGGACTATGGCTACACCTTC.